The clone carrying this T cell receptor (beta chain) was seen many times. No antigen is known for it. This specimen belongs to a study of neurological immune-mediated disorders. Broader study findings: No expanded-clone CDR3 amino acid sequence recurred across subjects, suggesting private TCR-beta repertoires. Phylogenetic grouping assigned the repertoires of 18 of 34 multiple sclerosis patients to a single related-CDR3 cluster, which may represent a signature. HTLV-1-associated myelopathy had the most TCR clonal expansion, and multiple sclerosis had the least, less than healthy controls.

TCRdb independently ran MiXCR on the 5' RACE reads; one entry per CDR3 protein. The profile shows 69,000 or so distinct CDR3 sequences, around 4.8% of them singletons. This sequence originates from a woman in her seventies with multiple sclerosis. The specimen was PBMCs.

CDR3 in amino acids: CASSQPGTGRNQPQHF. DNA of the CDR3: TGTGCCAGCAGCCAACCGGGGACAGGGCGCAATCAGCCCCAGCATTTT. The J gene is TRBJ1-5, the V gene TRBV7-2; 9 bases align to TRBD1. CDR3 length: 16 amino acids. J gave up 2 bases and V 5 bases, and 7 bases lay outside the gene matches. Germline V CDR1 and CDR2: SGHTA, FQGNSA.